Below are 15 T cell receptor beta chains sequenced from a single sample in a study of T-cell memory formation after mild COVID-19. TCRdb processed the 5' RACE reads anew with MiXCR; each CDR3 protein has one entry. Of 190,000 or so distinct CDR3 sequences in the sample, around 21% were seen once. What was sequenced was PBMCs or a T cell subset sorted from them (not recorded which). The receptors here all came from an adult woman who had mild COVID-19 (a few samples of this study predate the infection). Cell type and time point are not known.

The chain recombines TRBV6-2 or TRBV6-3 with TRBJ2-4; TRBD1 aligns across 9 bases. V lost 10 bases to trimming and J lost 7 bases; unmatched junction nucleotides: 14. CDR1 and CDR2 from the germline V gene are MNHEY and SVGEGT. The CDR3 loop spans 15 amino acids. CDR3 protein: CATYDTGGARNIQYF. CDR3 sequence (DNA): TGTGCCACCTACGACACAGGGGGCGCAAGGAACATTCAGTACTTC.

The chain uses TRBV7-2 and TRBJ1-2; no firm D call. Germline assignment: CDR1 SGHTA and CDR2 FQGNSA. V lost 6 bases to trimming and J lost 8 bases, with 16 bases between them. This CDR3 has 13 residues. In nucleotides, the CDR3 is TGTGCCAGCAGGAAAGGAGAAGAGGGCGGCTACACCTTC. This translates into CASRKGEEGGYTF.

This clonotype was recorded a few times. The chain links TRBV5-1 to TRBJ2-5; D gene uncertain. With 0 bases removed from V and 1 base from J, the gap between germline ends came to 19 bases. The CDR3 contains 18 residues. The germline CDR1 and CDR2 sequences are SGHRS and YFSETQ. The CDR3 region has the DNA TGCGCCAGCAGCTTGGCCGGTAGAGGTTTGGATTTCCAAGAGACCCAGTACTTC. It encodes CASSLAGRGLDFQETQYF.

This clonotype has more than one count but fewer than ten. CDR3 amino acids: CASSGTDYGYTF. For the CDR3, the DNA is TGTGCCAGCAGCGGGACAGACTATGGCTACACCTTC. The chain has TRBV6-5 and TRBJ1-2; 7 bases fit TRBD1. The CDR3 is made up of 12 amino acids. V dropped 6 bases and J dropped 3; count of bases not matched to a gene: 1. The germline CDR1 and CDR2 sequences are MNHEY and SVGAGI.

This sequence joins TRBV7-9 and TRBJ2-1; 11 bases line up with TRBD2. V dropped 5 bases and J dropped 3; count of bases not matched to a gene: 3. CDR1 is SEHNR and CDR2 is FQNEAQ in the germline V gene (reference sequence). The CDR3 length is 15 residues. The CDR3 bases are TGTGCCAGCAGCCGTGGGACTAGCGGCTACAATGAGCAGTTCTTC. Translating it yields CASSRGTSGYNEQFF.

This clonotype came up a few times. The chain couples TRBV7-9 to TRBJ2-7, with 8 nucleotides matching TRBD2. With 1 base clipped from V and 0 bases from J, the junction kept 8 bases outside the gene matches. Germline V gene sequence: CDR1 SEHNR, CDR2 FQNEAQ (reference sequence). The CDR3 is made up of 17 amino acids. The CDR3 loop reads CASSLGFSGNPSYEQYF. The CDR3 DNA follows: TGTGCCAGCAGCTTAGGATTTAGCGGGAACCCCTCCTACGAGCAGTACTTC.

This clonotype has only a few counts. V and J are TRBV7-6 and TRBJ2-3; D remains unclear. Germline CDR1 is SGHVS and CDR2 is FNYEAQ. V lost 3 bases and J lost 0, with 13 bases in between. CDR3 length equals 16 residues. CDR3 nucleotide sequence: TGTGCCAGCAGCTTGGGCTATATGGACAGCACAGATACGCAGTATTTT. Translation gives CASSLGYMDSTDTQYF.

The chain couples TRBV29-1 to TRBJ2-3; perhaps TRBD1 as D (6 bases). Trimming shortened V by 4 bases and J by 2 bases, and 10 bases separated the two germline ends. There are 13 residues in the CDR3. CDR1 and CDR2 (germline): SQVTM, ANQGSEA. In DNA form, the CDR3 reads TGCAGCGTTGCCGACAGGTTCACAGATACGCAGTATTTT. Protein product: CSVADRFTDTQYF.

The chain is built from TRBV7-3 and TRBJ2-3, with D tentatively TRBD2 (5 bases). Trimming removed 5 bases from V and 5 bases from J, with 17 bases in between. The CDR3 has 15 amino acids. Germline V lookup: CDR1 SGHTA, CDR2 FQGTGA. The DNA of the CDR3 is TGTGCCAGCAGCCCCCTAGAGGGTCTGGGAGATACGCAGTATTTT. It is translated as CASSPLEGLGDTQYF.

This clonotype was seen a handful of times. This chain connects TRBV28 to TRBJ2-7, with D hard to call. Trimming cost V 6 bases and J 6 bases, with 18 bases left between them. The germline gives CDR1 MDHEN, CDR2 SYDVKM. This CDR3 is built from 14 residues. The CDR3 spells CASRVERRSGEQYF. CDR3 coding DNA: TGTGCCAGCAGAGTAGAGAGACGGAGTGGCGAGCAGTACTTC.

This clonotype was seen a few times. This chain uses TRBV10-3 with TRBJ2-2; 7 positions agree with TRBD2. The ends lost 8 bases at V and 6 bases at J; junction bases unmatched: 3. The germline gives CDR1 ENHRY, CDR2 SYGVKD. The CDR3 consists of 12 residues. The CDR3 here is CAIEGGAGELFF. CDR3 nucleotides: TGTGCCATCGAGGGAGGGGCCGGGGAGCTGTTTTTT.

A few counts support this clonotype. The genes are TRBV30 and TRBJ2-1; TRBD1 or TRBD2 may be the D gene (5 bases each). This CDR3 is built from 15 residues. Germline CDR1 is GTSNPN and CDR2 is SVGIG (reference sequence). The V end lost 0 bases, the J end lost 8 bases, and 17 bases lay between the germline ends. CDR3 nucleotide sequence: TGTGCCTGGAGTGTAGTGGGGGTAAGCAGTGATGAGCAGTTCTTC. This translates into CAWSVVGVSSDEQFF. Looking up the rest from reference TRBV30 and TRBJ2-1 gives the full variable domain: SQTIHQWPATLVQPVGSPLSLECTVEGTSNPNLYWYRQAAGRGLQLLFYSVGIGQISSEVPQNLSASRPQDRQFILSSKKLLLSDSGFYLCAWSVVGVSSDEQFFGPGTRLTVL.

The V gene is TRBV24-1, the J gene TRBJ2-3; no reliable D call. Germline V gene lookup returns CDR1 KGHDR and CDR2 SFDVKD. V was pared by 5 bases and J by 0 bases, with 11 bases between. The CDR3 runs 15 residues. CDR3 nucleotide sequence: TGTGCCACCAGTGTGGGTTTGCGGAGCACAGATACGCAGTATTTT. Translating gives CATSVGLRSTDTQYF.

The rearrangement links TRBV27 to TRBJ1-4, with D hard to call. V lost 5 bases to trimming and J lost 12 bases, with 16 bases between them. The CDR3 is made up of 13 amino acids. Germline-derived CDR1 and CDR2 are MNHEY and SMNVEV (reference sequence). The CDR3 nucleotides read TGTGCCAGCAGTCCCCGCTCGGGAGGTGAACTGTTTTTT. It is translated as CASSPRSGGELFF.

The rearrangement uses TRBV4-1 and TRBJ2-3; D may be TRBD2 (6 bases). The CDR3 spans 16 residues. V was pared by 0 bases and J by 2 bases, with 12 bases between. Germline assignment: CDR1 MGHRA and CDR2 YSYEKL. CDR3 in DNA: TGCGCCAGCAGCCAAGATAAACGGGGGAACACAGATACGCAGTATTTT. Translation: CASSQDKRGNTDTQYF.